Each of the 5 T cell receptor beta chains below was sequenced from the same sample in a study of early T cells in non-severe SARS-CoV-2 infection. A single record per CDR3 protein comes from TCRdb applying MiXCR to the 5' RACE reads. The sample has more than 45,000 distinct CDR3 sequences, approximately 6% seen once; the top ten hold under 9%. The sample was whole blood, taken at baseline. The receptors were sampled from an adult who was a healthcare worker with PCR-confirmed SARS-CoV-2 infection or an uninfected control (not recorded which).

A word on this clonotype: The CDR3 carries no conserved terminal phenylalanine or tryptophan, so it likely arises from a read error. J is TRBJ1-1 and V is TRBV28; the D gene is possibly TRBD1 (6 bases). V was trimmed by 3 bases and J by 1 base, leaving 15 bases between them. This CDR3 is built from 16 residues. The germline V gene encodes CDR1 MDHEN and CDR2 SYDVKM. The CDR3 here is CASSFPLTGRNTEAFY. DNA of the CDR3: TGTGCCAGCAGTTTCCCCCTAACAGGGAGGAACACTGAAGCTTTCTAT.

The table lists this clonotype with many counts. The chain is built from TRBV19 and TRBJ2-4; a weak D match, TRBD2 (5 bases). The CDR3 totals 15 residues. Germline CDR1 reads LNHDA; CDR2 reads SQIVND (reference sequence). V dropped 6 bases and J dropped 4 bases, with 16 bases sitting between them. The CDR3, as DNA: TGTGCCAGTAGCCCCCTCAGTAGCGAAAAAAACATTCAGTACTTC. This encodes CASSPLSSEKNIQYF.

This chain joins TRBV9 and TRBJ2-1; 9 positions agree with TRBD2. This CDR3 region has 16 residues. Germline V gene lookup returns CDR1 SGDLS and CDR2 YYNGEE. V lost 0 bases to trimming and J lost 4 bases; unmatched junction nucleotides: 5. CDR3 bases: TGTGCCAGCAGCGTAGGGGTGACTAGCGGTTACAATGAGCAGTTCTTC. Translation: CASSVGVTSGYNEQFF.

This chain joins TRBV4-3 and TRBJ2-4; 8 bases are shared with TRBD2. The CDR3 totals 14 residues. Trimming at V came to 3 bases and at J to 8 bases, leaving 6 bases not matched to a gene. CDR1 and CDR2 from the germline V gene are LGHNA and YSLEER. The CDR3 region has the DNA TGCGCCAGCAGCCAGGACATCGGGAGGGACATTCAGTACTTC. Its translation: CASSQDIGRDIQYF.

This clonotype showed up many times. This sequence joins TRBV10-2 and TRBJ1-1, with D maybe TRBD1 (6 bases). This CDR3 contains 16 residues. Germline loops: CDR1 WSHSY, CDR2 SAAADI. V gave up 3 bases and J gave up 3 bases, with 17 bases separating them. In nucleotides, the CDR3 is TGCGCCAGCAGTGACGCGGGAGGGGGAGGGCACACTGAAGCTTTCTTT. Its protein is CASSDAGGGGHTEAFF.